This T cell receptor beta chain was identified in a study of T cell changes during pregnancy in multiple sclerosis. Germline V gene sequence: CDR1 GTSNPN, CDR2 SVGIG (reference sequence). The CDR3 totals 14 residues. The V end was cut by 2 bases, the J end by 5 bases, with 16 bases between. Method: immunoSEQ multiplex PCR; TCRdb's copy keeps in-frame clones and lacks some. The sample lists 60,000 to 85,000 clones, approximately 90% occurring once. Sequences were derived from peripheral blood, sampled in the second trimester of pregnancy. The chain has TRBV30 and TRBJ2-7; D is perhaps TRBD2 (5 bases). The clonotype was recovered from a female donor with multiple sclerosis, enrolled in a pregnancy study. Written as DNA, the CDR3 is TGTGCCTGGAGTTGGGGTAGAGGACTCCACGAGCAGTACTTC. Residues: CAWSWGRGLHEQYF.